The text below deals with one T cell receptor beta chain. The time point was: patch test 3, about 24 weeks after DPC sensitization. Treatment given: therapeutic diphenylcyclopropenone sensitization with weekly scalp DPC. The germline CDR1 and CDR2 sequences are ENHRY and SYGVKD. The CDR3 totals 12 residues. The V end was cut by 8 bases, the J end by 0 bases, with 8 bases between. These data are taken from a study of human T cells and chemical hapten exposure. Study information: Upper-back patch tests with 0.01% DPC were read at 6 days.

The library attached unique molecular identifiers to individual cDNA molecules. TCRdb called the RACE reads again in MiXCR, with one record for every CDR3 protein. The data show 190,000 or so distinct CDR3 sequences, around 25% seen once. This specimen consisted of whole blood, obtained in connection with sensitization to the hapten diphenylcyclopropenone (DPC). The TCR comes from a woman in her thirties or forties with alopecia areata. Some clones in this sample may be carry-over from other donors' samples. J is TRBJ2-7 and V is TRBV10-3, with a possible D match to TRBD1 (5 bases). CDR3 sequence (DNA): TGTGCCATCGGGGCAGACTCCTACGAGCAGTACTTC. Its translation: CAIGADSYEQYF.